Reported below is one TCR beta chain. Its antigen remains unknown. The second PCR ran about 7 to 12 cycles with a sample-barcoded 5' primer and J-beta primers. TCRdb analysed the 5' RACE reads with MiXCR anew, one entry per CDR3 protein. The table includes 800,000 or so distinct CDR3 sequences, 20% to 30% detected once. The entry originates in a study of blood T cells in healthy people across ages. Whole-study findings and limits: Diversity estimates from one million T cells were considered underestimates.

With 8 bases removed from V and 5 bases from J, the gap between germline ends came to 7 bases. Germline V gives CDR1 MDHEN, CDR2 SYDVKM. The CDR3 consists of 11 residues. Another study also made use of these data, one on T cells of mothers and their children. That investigation notes: Overlap measured in related mother-child pairs was slightly, non-significantly higher than in unrelated pairs. The authors found no persistent microchimeric T cell clones.

This clonotype was sampled from a boy aged 10-17 years in good health. The sequenced material came from blood. The chain is built from TRBV28 and TRBJ2-1; D is unclear. As DNA, the CDR3 is TGTGCCAGCCTGGAAAACAATGAGCAGTTCTTC. Translation: CASLENNEQFF.